This TCR beta chain derives from a study of CD8+CD57+ T cells in acquired aplastic anemia. Overall study: When averaged, DNA from sorted CD4+ and CD8+ cells came to 3 to 4 ug. Broader study findings: CD8+ Simpson's diversity in patients was not significantly different from that in controls. Common to patients and controls were twenty-nine CD8+ CDR3 sequences.

Genomic DNA served as template for TCR beta VDJ and CDR3 profiling. MiXCR, run by TCRdb on the reads, gives a single entry per CDR3 protein. The table includes approximately 220,000 distinct CDR3 sequences, about half detected once. A remark on this clonotype: Its antigen is not known.

An expansion of CD8+CD57+ cells by flow cytometry had been shown in patients chosen for sequencing. When blood sampling took place, the patients had received no therapy. The CDR3 runs 13 residues. Germline CDR1 is KGHDR and CDR2 is SFDVKD. The V and J ends lost 2 bases and 9 bases, in that order; junction bases with no gene match: 5. The source material was sorted CD4+, CD8+, or CD8+CD57+ T cells (not recorded which) from PBMCs. The chain has TRBV24-1 and TRBJ1-1; 7 positions match TRBD1. The clonotype comes from a human donor with aplastic anemia. CDR3 protein: CATSDSSTGKAFF. The CDR3 DNA reads as TGTGCCACCAGTGATTCTTCGACAGGGAAAGCTTTCTTT.